One sample yielded the 22 T cell receptor beta chains listed below, sequenced in a study of T cell changes during pregnancy in multiple sclerosis. Data came from immunoSEQ multiplex PCR; TCRdb stores just in-frame clones and leaves some out. The sample holds some 21,000 clones, approximately 86% seen once. Specimen: CD8+ T cells from peripheral blood mononuclear cells, collected in the first trimester of pregnancy. The receptors derive from a female donor in good health, enrolled as a control in a pregnancy study.

The chain employs TRBV27 and TRBJ2-1, with 15 nucleotides matching TRBD2. Looked up from germline, CDR1 is MNHEY and CDR2 is SMNVEV (reference sequence). V was clipped by 5 bases and J by 5 bases; unmatched bases: 1. There are 15 residues in the CDR3. The CDR3 protein is CASSGTSGRHNEQFF. In nucleotides, the CDR3 is TGTGCCAGCAGTGGGACTAGCGGGAGGCACAATGAGCAGTTCTTC.

This chain links TRBV4-1 with TRBJ2-1, with no clear D. The CDR3 extends over 17 amino acids. Germline CDR1 is MGHRA and CDR2 is YSYEKL. Trimming took 3 bases from V and 9 from J, leaving 24 bases between them. The CDR3: CASSHGPVRLPGLEQFF. The DNA of the CDR3 is TGCGCCAGCAGCCACGGCCCTGTGAGGCTCCCCGGCCTTGAGCAGTTCTTC.

This chain connects TRBV23-1 to TRBJ2-7; the D gene is possibly TRBD2 (5 bases). TRBV23-1 carries the ORF label, with uncertain function. The CDR3 totals 15 residues. V gave up 1 base and J gave up 0 bases, with 10 bases separating them. CDR3 loop: CASSQWVASSYEQYF. In DNA form, the CDR3 reads TGCGCCAGCAGTCAATGGGTAGCGAGCTCCTACGAGCAGTACTTC.

The CDR3: CASSQDSNFGEYSNQPQHF. The CDR3 DNA is TGTGCCAGCAGCCAAGATAGTAACTTCGGGGAATATAGCAATCAGCCCCAGCATTTT. The chain couples TRBV4-2 to TRBJ1-5; no clear D gene. V was clipped by 0 bases and J by 0 bases, with 18 bases between them. Germline CDR1 LGHNA, CDR2 YNFKEQ. This CDR3 has 19 residues.

Here the CDR3 reads CATSRDKEDRRNGYTF. In nucleotides, the CDR3 is TGTGCCACCAGCAGAGATAAAGAGGACAGGCGGAATGGCTACACCTTC. V gene TRBV15 combines with J gene TRBJ1-2, with TRBD1 identical over 7 bases. This CDR3 is built from 16 residues. Germline lookup yields CDR1 LNHNV and CDR2 YYDKDF (reference sequence). The V and J ends lost 0 bases and 6 bases, in that order; junction bases with no gene match: 10.

DNA for the CDR3: TGTGCCAGCAGCAAAGGACTAGCGGGCGGCACAGATACGCAGTATTTT. Translating it yields CASSKGLAGGTDTQYF. The chain has TRBV9 and TRBJ2-3; 11 bases are shared with TRBD2. Germline trimming cut 4 bases from V and 1 base from J; bases unmatched to any gene: 5. CDR1 is SGDLS, CDR2 YYNGEE, per germline. This CDR3 region has 16 residues.

V gene TRBV27 combines with J gene TRBJ1-1; 10 bases match TRBD1. CDR3 size: 16 residues. V gave up 4 bases and J gave up 7 bases; unmatched junction bases: 12. Germline V lookup: CDR1 MNHEY, CDR2 SMNVEV (reference sequence). The CDR3 DNA reads TGTGCCAGCAGTTCCGACAGGGGGCCCCGGACTAATGAAGCTTTCTTT. Protein sequence: CASSSDRGPRTNEAFF.

This rearrangement joins TRBV28 to TRBJ2-1; 7 nucleotides agree with TRBD2. The CDR3 has 14 amino acids. The V gene end was trimmed by 7 bases and the J gene end by 3 bases; junction bases not matched to a gene: 6. Germline CDR1 MDHEN, CDR2 SYDVKM. The CDR3 nucleotides read TGTGCCAGCAAGGGCGGGAGAATCTACAATGAGCAGTTCTTC. Translation gives CASKGGRIYNEQFF.

This clone was counted a single time. V gene TRBV19 combines with J gene TRBJ2-7, with D possibly TRBD1 on 5 matching bases. The V and J ends lost 5 bases and 0 bases respectively, with 8 bases between them. CDR1 LNHDA and CDR2 SQIVND come from the germline V gene (reference sequence). This CDR3 has 13 amino acids. For the CDR3, the DNA is TGTGCCAGTAGTCAGGGTAGCTCCTACGAGCAGTACTTC. This sequence encodes CASSQGSSYEQYF. Together with reference TRBV19 and TRBJ2-7, the CDR3 gives the full variable domain: DGGITQSPKYLFRKEGQNVTLSCEQNLNHDAMYWYRQDPGQGLRLIYYSQIVNDFQKGDIAEGYSVSREKKESFPLTVTSAQKNPTAFYLCASSQGSSYEQYFGPGTRLTVT.

The chain carries TRBV15 and TRBJ2-1; no firm D call. Germline loops: CDR1 LNHNV, CDR2 YYDKDF (reference sequence). Trimming shortened V by 0 bases and J by 0 bases, and 6 bases separated the two germline ends. The CDR3 runs to 15 residues. DNA of the CDR3: TGTGCCACCAGCAGAGAGGCAGGCTCCTACAATGAGCAGTTCTTC. Encoded protein: CATSREAGSYNEQFF.

V and J are TRBV7-8 and TRBJ1-3, with 7 nucleotides matching TRBD1. V shed 6 bases and J 11 bases; nucleotides not matched to a gene: 7. The V gene's germline CDR1 is SGHVS and CDR2 FQNEAQ. This CDR3 is 12 amino acids long. The CDR3 protein is CASSPDRRAIYF. In nucleotides, the CDR3 is TGTGCCAGCAGTCCGGACAGGCGGGCCATATATTTT.

The chain is built from TRBV7-2 and TRBJ1-2, with 7 bases that match TRBD1. CDR3 length: 13 amino acids. Per the germline V gene, CDR1 is SGHTA and CDR2 is FQGNSA. V trimming: 5 bases; J trimming: 5 bases; junction bases outside the gene matches: 5. The CDR3 sequence: CASSETGSYGYTF. The CDR3 DNA reads TGTGCCAGCAGCGAGACAGGGAGTTATGGCTACACCTTC.

This clone was observed a single time. This sequence joins TRBV25-1 and TRBJ1-1, with 7 nucleotides matching TRBD1. V dropped 2 bases and J dropped 5; count of bases not matched to a gene: 2. CDR3 size: 13 residues. The germline gives CDR1 MGHDK, CDR2 SYGVNS. The CDR3 DNA reads TGTGCCAGCAGTGAAGTACAGGGGACTGAAGCTTTCTTT. This codes for CASSEVQGTEAFF.

This clone has at least ten counts. The chain carries TRBV30 and TRBJ2-2, with 9 bases matching TRBD1. Trimming removed 3 bases from V and 3 bases from J; junction bases left unmatched: 5. This CDR3 contains 15 residues. CDR1 is GTSNPN, CDR2 SVGIG, per germline (reference sequence). In DNA, the CDR3 is TGTGCCTGGAGATTACAGGGGGCGGACACCGGGGAGCTGTTTTTT. Its protein product is CAWRLQGADTGELFF.

The chain is built from TRBV14 and TRBJ1-3; perhaps TRBD1 as D (5 bases). The CDR3 is 16 residues long. The germline CDR1 and CDR2 sequences are SGHDN and FVKESK. Trimming stripped 0 bases from V and 2 bases from J, with 11 bases between. This CDR3 reads CASSQDRVITGNTIYF. Here the CDR3 DNA reads TGTGCCAGCAGCCAAGACAGGGTAATTACTGGAAACACCATATATTTT.

The rearrangement links TRBV5-8 to TRBJ1-1; TRBD1 might be the D (5 bases). The V gene lost 1 base and the J gene lost 3 bases, with 16 bases spanning the gap. The CDR3 sequence is 16 residues long. Germline V gene sequence: CDR1 SGHTS, CDR2 YDEGEE. The CDR3 DNA is TGTGCCAGCAGCTTGCTCCTGGGGGGGAAACACACTGAAGCTTTCTTT. This gives the protein CASSLLLGGKHTEAFF.

This clone is categorized as large (0.1 to 1%). The V gene is TRBV4-3, the J gene TRBJ2-2; D is unresolved. The length of the CDR3 is 15 residues. Trimming removed 3 bases at V and 6 bases at J, with 14 bases between. Germline V CDR1 and CDR2: LGHNA, YSLEER. CDR3: CASSHGGRVSGELFF. The CDR3, as DNA: TGCGCCAGCAGCCATGGTGGTAGAGTATCCGGGGAGCTGTTTTTT.

The V gene is TRBV6-4, the J gene TRBJ2-1, with TRBD2 as a possible D gene (5 bases). Germline CDR1 and CDR2: MRHNA and SNTAGT. This CDR3 contains 15 residues. V lost 0 bases and J lost 0, with 6 bases in between. The CDR3 nucleotides read TGTGCCAGCAGTGACTCCGGGAACTCCTACAATGAGCAGTTCTTC. Protein: CASSDSGNSYNEQFF.

This sequence joins TRBV6-6 and TRBJ2-7, with 8 bases aligning to TRBD2. The trim removed 6 bases at V and 5 bases at J, leaving 9 bases unmatched. Per germline, CDR1 MNHNY and CDR2 SVGAGI (reference sequence). This CDR3 contains 14 residues. In DNA, the CDR3 is TGTGCCAGCAGCCTCCGGGGGGGGCGGGACGAGCAGTACTTC. This sequence encodes CASSLRGGRDEQYF.

The gene calls are TRBV5-1 and TRBJ1-3; no clear D gene. The V gene's germline CDR1 is SGHRS and CDR2 YFSETQ. V lost 3 bases, J lost 4 bases, and 14 bases lay in between. The CDR3 is 15 amino acids. CDR3 coding DNA: TGCGCCAGCAGCTCGGGGTTTCGGGTCGGAAACACCATATATTTT. The encoded protein is CASSSGFRVGNTIYF.

This clone was seen once. The chain combines TRBV4-3 with TRBJ2-7; 9 bases are a match to TRBD1. Germline trimming cut 4 bases from V and 0 bases from J; bases unmatched to any gene: 4. Germline loops: CDR1 LGHNA, CDR2 YSLEER. CDR3 length: 15 residues. The CDR3 sequence is CASSPADRGSYEQYF. The CDR3 DNA reads TGCGCCAGCAGCCCGGCGGACAGGGGCTCCTACGAGCAGTACTTC.

The CDR3 sequence is CARGQGTLNSNQPQHF. CDR3 nucleotides: TGTGCCAGAGGACAGGGGACCTTAAATAGCAATCAGCCCCAGCATTTT. The V call is TRBV2, the J call TRBJ1-5; 9 nucleotides line up with TRBD1. The CDR3 contains 16 residues. V lost 9 bases, J lost 0 bases, and 9 bases stayed unmatched. Germline V lookup: CDR1 SNHLY, CDR2 FYNNEI.